This T cell receptor (beta chain) was captured by sequencing in a study of blood T cell repertoires in COVID-19 (dated by TCRdb to between 2020 and 2021). Regarding the research as a whole: Samples from collaborators originated in the United States, Italy and Spain and spanned both the acute and convalescent phases of COVID-19. The material from the prospective study consisted of cDNA or gDNA derived from T cells, B-cell-depleted T cells, or PBMCs. The dataset comprised deeply sampled blood TCRbeta repertoires from subjects exposed to, actively infected with, or recovered from COVID-19. The repertoires were made available in a free public database intended to serve as a resource for research on the immune response to SARS-CoV-2. The samples were drawn from the first 160 participants of the ongoing ImmuneRACE study and from some 1,300 subjects provided by 6 global collaborators. The sample metadata nearly always contained a de-identified subject ID, COVID-19 status, age in years and sex. Where available, HLA class I and class II types were taken from metadata supplied by the sample provider and were not determined by assay-based typing. Beyond this particular receptor, the publication reports: The quantity of clinical and demographic metadata differed by source and by participant and was supplied without curation.

With regard to this clone: Its antigen is still unknown. Per-base quality was not reported, and no clone a single base away is much larger than it.

Via the germline V gene, CDR1 is SNHLY and CDR2 FYNNEI. V has 0 bases trimmed and J has 3 bases trimmed; junction bases matching no gene number 9. From the cysteine up to the phenylalanine, the CDR3 has a length of 17 residues. Only CDR3 DNA is held: 51 bases, read in frame from base 1. Enrolling through a virtual design, the prospective study's participants ranged in age from about 18 to 100 years and lived across roughly 23 United States geographic areas. In the prospective study, participants were assigned to cohorts based on the clinical history participants reported in a screening survey and a study questionnaire. Mobile phlebotomists in the prospective study collected whole blood, serum and a nasopharyngeal or oropharyngeal swab from every participant. Prospective study participants could optionally give additional blood draws and questionnaires over an approximately 2-month period. Before DNA extraction, blood samples from the prospective study were shipped at room temperature or frozen.

TCRbeta CDR3 regions were amplified from genomic DNA by means of the immunoSEQ Assay, a bias-controlled multiplex PCR. The study's processing was this. Nucleated cell counts per sample were estimated from amplification of reference gene primers within the assay. Sequence reads were collapsed and filtered to measure the absolute abundance of every unique TCRbeta CDR3 rearrangement. For each sample, productive Simpson clonality was calculated as the square root of Simpson's diversity index over productive rearrangements. The table was pulled from immuneACCESS by TCRdb, which kept in-frame rearrangements only. Such tables lose some clones; where checked, under half of the loss comes from unresolved V genes, and the rest has no known cause. From that table come the V and J calls and clone size; the DNA was used to work out D and trimming. The sample profile shows hundreds of thousands of clones; 70% to 90% of them were found once. Nearly 2% of the sample belongs to the ten largest clones.

The receptor was isolated from a woman aged 18 to 35 with acute COVID-19. Sequenced material: PBMCs or T cells enriched from blood (not recorded which). The chain joins TRBV2 to TRBJ2-3; a stretch of 7 junction bases matches TRBD2. Read as DNA, the sequence is TGTGCCAGCAGTGAAGCCGAGATAGCGGGTGTAACAGATACGCAGTATTTT. It specifies CASSEAEIAGVTDTQYF.